This TCR beta chain was retrieved from a study of response to subunit inactivated influenza vaccine. The CDR3 extends over 14 amino acids. Trimming took 4 bases from V and 6 from J, leaving 12 bases between them. Germline CDR1 is MNHEY and CDR2 is SVGEGT. Study-wide results and limits: Seasonal influenza vaccination, on each occasion, was suggested by the authors to recruit few new T cells.

About this clonotype itself: The antigen is undetermined.

TCRdb independently ran MiXCR on the RT-PCR reads; one entry per CDR3 protein. This table holds over 400,000 distinct CDR3 sequences, over 10% found once. The sample was PBMCs from blood, taken roughly 6 weeks after vaccination. The receptor comes from a man in his fifties or sixties who received an inactivated influenza vaccine. V and J are TRBV6-2 or TRBV6-3 and TRBJ2-2; D is ambiguous. The CDR3 spells CASSLRINPGELFF. DNA of the CDR3: TGTGCCAGCAGTTTAAGGATAAATCCCGGGGAGCTGTTTTTT.